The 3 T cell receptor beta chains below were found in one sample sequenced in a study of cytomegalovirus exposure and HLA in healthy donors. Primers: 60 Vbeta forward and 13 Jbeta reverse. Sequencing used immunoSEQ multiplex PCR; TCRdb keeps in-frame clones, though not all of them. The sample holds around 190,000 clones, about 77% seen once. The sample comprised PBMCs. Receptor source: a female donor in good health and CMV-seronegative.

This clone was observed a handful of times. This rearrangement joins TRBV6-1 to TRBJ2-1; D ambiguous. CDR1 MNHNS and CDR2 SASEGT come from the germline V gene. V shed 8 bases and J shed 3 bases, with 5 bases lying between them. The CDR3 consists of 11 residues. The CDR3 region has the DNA TGTGCCAGCGCTAACTACAATGAGCAGTTCTTC. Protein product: CASANYNEQFF.

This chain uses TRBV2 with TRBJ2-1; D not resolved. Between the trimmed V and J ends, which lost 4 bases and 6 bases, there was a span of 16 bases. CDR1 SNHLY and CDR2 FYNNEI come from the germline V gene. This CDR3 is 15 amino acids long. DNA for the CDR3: TGTGCCAGCAGTGTGCGACTCGGCCCCCCCAATGAGCAGTTCTTC. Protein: CASSVRLGPPNEQFF.

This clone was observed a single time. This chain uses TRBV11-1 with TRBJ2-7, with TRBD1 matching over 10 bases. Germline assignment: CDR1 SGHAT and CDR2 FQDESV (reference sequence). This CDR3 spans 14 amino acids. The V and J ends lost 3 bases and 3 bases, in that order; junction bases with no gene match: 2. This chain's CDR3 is CASSFWDRGYEQYF. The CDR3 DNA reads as TGTGCCAGCAGCTTTTGGGACAGGGGCTACGAGCAGTACTTC.